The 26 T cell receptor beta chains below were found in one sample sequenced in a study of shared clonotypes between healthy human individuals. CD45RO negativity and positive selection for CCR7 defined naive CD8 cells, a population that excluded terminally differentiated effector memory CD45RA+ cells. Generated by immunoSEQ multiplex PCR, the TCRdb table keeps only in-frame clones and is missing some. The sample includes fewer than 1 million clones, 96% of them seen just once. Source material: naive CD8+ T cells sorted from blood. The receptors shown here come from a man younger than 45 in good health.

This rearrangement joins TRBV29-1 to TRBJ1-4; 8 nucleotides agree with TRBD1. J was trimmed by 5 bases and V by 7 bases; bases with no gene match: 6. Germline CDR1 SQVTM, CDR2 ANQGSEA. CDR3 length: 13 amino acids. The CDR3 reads CSAGTGRNEKLFF. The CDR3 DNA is TGCAGCGCCGGGACAGGTAGAAATGAAAAACTGTTTTTT.

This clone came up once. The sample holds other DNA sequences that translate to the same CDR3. The CDR3 DNA reads as TGTGCCAGCAGCCCTCGTTTATCCTACGAGCAGTACTTC. Its translation: CASSPRLSYEQYF. This chain joins TRBV7-9 and TRBJ2-7, with no clear D. The germline V gene has CDR1 SEHNR and CDR2 FQNEAQ (reference sequence). The CDR3 has 13 residues. Trimming removed 5 bases at V and 1 base at J, with 9 bases between.

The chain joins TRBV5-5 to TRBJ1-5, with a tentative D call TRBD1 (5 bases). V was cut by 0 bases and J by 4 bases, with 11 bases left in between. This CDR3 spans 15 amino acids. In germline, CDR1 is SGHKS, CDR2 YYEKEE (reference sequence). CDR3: CASSLGSGWNQPQHF. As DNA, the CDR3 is TGTGCCAGCAGCTTGGGTTCAGGGTGGAATCAGCCCCAGCATTTT.

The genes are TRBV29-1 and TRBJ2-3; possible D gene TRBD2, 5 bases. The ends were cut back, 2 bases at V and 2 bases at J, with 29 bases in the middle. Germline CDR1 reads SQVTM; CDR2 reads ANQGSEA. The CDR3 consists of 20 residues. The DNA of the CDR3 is TGCAGCGTTGAAACGAGCGACAACCAAGGTCGGAGGAGCCCCACAGATACGCAGTATTTT. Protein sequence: CSVETSDNQGRRSPTDTQYF.

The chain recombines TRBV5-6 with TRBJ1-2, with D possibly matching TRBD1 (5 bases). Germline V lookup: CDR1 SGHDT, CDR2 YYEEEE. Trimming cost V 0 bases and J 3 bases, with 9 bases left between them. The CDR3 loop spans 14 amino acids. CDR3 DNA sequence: TGTGCCAGCAGCTTGGTTGAAGGGGACTATGGCTACACCTTC. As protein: CASSLVEGDYGYTF.

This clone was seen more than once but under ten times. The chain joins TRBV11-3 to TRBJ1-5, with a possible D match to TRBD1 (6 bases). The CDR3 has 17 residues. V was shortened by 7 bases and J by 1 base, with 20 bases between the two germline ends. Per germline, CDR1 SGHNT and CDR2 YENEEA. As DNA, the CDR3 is TGTGCCAGCACCTCTAGTTTCAGGGGCTTGAGCAATCAGCCCCAGCATTTT. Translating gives CASTSSFRGLSNQPQHF.

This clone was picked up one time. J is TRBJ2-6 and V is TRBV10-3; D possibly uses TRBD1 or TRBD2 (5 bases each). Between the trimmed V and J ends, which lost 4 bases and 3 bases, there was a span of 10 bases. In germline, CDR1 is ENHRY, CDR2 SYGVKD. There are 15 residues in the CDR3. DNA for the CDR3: TGTGCCATCAGTGTAAAGGGGAGTGGGGCCAACGTCCTGACTTTC. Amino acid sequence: CAISVKGSGANVLTF.

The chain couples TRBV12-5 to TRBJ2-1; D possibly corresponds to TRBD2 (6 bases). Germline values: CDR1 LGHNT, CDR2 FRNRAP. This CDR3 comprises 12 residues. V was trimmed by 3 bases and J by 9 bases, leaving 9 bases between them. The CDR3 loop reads CASGFGTLEQFF. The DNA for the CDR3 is TGTGCTAGTGGTTTTGGGACTCTTGAGCAGTTCTTC.

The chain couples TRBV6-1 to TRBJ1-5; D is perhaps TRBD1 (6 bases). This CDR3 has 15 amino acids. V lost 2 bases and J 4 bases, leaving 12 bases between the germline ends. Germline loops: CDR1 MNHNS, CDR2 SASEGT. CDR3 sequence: CASSEKQGLNQPQHF. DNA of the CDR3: TGTGCCAGCAGTGAAAAGCAGGGGTTGAATCAGCCCCAGCATTTT.

For the CDR3, the DNA is TGTGCCAGCACCACCCCGATGGCTGAGACCCAGTACTTC. It is translated as CASTTPMAETQYF. The V and J genes are TRBV7-9 and TRBJ2-5; D not certain. The CDR3 is 13 residues long. The germline CDR1 and CDR2 sequences are SEHNR and FQNEAQ (reference sequence). Trimming took off 7 bases at V and 5 bases at J, with 14 bases between the two ends.

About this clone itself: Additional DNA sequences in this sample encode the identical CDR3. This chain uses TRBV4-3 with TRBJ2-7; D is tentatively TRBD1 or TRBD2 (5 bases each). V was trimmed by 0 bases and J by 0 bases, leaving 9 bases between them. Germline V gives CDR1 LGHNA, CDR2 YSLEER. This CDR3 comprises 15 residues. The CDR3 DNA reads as TGCGCCAGCAGCCAAGACTCAGGGAGCTCCTACGAGCAGTACTTC. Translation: CASSQDSGSSYEQYF.

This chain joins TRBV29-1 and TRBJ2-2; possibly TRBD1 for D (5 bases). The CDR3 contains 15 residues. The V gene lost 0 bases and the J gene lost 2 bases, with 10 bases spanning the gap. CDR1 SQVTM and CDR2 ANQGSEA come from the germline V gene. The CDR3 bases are TGCAGCGTTGAAGATCTTCAGGGCAACACCGGGGAGCTGTTTTTT. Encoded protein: CSVEDLQGNTGELFF.

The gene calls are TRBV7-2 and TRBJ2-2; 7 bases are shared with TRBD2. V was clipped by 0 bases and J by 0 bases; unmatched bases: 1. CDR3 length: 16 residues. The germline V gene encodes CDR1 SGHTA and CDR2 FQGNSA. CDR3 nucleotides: TGTGCCAGCAGCTTAGCTAGCGGGCCGAACACCGGGGAGCTGTTTTTT. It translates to CASSLASGPNTGELFF.

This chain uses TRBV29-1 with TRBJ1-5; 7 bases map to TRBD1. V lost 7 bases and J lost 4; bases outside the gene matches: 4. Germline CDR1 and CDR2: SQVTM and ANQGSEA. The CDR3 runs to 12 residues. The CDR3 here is CSAGTENQPQHF. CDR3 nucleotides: TGCAGCGCCGGGACAGAGAATCAGCCCCAGCATTTT.

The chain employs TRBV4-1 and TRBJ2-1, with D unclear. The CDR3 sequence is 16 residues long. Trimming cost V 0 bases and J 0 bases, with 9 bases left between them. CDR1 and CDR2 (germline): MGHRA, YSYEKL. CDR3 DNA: TGCGCCAGCAGCCAAGAAGTCCCGAGCTCCTACAATGAGCAGTTCTTC. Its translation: CASSQEVPSSYNEQFF.

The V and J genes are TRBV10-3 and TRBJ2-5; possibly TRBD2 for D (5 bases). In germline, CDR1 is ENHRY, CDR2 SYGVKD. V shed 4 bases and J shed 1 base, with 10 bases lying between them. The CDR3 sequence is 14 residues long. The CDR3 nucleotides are TGTGCCATCAGTGCCCCTAGCATCCAAGAGACCCAGTACTTC. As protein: CAISAPSIQETQYF.

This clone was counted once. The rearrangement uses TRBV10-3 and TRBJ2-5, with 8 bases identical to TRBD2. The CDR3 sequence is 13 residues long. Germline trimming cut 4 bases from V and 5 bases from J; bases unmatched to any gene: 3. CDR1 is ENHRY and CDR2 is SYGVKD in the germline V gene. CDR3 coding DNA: TGTGCCATCAGTGGGCCGGGAGGGGAGACCCAGTACTTC. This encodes CAISGPGGETQYF.

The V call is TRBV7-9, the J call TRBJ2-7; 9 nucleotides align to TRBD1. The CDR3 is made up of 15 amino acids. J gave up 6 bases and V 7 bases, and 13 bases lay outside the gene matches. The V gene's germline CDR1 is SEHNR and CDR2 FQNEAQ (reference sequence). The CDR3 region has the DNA TGTGCCAGCACCCCCCAAGGGGGACAGGGTCGCGAGCAGTACTTC. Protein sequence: CASTPQGGQGREQYF.

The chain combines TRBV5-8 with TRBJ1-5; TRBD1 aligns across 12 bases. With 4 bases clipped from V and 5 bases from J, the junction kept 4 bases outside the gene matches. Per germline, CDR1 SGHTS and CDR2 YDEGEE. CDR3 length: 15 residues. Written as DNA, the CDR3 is TGTGCCAGCAGCAGGGACAGGGGGCTCGATCAGCCCCAGCATTTT. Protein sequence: CASSRDRGLDQPQHF.

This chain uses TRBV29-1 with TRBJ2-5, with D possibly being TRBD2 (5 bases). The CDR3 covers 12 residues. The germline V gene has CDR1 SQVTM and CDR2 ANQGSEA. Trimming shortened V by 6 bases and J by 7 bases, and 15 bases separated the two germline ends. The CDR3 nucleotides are TGCAGCGTGCGGGCCCTCGATGGGACCCAGTACTTC. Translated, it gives CSVRALDGTQYF. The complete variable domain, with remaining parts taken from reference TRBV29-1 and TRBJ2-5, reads SAVISQKPSRDICQRGTSLTIQCQVDSQVTMMFWYRQQPGQSLTLIATANQGSEATYESGFVIDKFPISRPNLTFSTLTVSNMSPEDSSIYLCSVRALDGTQYFGPGTRLLVL.

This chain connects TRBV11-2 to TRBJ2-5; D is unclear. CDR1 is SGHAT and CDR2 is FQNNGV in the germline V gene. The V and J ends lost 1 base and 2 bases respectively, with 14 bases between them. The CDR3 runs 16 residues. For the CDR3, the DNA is TGTGCCAGCAGCTTAGTCGGCAGGAAGCAACAAGAGACCCAGTACTTC. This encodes CASSLVGRKQQETQYF.

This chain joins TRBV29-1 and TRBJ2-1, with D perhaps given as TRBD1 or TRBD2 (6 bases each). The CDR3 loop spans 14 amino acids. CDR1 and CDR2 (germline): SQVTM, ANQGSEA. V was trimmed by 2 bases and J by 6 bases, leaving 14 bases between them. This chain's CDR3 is CSVESGRGLNEQFF. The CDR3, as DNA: TGCAGCGTTGAATCGGGCAGGGGACTCAATGAGCAGTTCTTC.

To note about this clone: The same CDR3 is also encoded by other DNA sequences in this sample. The CDR3 is CASSFSGSYEQYF. CDR3 DNA sequence: TGTGCCAGCAGCTTCTCCGGCTCCTACGAGCAGTACTTC. V usage is TRBV5-4 and J usage is TRBJ2-7; D ambiguous. V lost 2 bases, J lost 0 bases, and 6 bases lay in between. This CDR3 spans 13 amino acids. Germline CDR1 SGHNT, CDR2 YYREEE (reference sequence).

The CDR3 DNA follows: TGTGCCAGCAGTCCCCGCCCGGGACGGACTTACGAGCAGTACTTC. This encodes CASSPRPGRTYEQYF. The V and J genes are TRBV11-1 and TRBJ2-7; D is possibly TRBD1 or TRBD2 (5 bases each). Germline V gene sequence: CDR1 SGHAT, CDR2 FQDESV (reference sequence). The CDR3 consists of 15 residues. V was shortened by 6 bases and J by 4 bases, with 19 bases between the two germline ends.

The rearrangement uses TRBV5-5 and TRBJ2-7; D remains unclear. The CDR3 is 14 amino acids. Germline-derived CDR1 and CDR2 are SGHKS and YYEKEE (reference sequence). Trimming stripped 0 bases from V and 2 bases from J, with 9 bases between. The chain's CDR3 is CASSLAVPAYEQYF. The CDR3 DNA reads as TGTGCCAGCAGCTTGGCGGTTCCCGCCTACGAGCAGTACTTC.

CDR3 bases: TGTGCCAGCAGTTTCGGACAGGGGGCTACCTACGAGCAGTACTTC. Encoded protein: CASSFGQGATYEQYF. This chain links TRBV27 with TRBJ2-7; TRBD1 matches 11 bases. V lost 3 bases to trimming and J lost 2 bases; unmatched junction nucleotides: 3. Germline lookup yields CDR1 MNHEY and CDR2 SMNVEV (reference sequence). The length of the CDR3 is 15 residues.